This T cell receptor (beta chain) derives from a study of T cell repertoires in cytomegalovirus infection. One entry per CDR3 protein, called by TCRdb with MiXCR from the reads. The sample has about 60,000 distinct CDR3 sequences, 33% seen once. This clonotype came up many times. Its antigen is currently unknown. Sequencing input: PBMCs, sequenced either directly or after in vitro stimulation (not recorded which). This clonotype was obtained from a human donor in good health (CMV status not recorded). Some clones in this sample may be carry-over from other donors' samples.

CDR3 loop: CASSSSMDEAFF. The CDR3 DNA follows: TGTGCCAGCAGCTCCTCCATGGATGAAGCTTTCTTT. The V and J genes are TRBV7-9 and TRBJ1-1; D is uncertain. Per the germline V gene, CDR1 is SEHNR and CDR2 is FQNEAQ (reference sequence). The CDR3 covers 12 residues. V was cut by 4 bases and J by 7 bases, with 10 bases left in between.